The sequence of this T cell receptor beta chain was determined in a study of beta chain features in type 1 diabetes (dated by TCRdb to 2016 to 2019). A note on the overall study: Mean age, gender distribution, total cell number and subset yield were not different between patients and healthy donors. A total of roughly 98,000,000 sorted cells were examined across all samples, and RNA yield correlated strongly with the number of cells per subset. In the study, TCRB repertoires of sorted circulating CD4+ T cell subsets from recently diagnosed type 1 diabetes patients were compared with those of matched healthy donors. Whereas all 30 or so donors provided naive and central memory subsets, regulatory and stem cell-like memory subsets were isolated from just 8 patients and roughly eight healthy donors. General study outcomes and caveats: In all four CD4+ subsets, TCRB CDR3 length was moderately but significantly shorter in type 1 diabetes patients. Because small numbers of individuals were included in the HLA sub-analyses, any influence of HLA type on TCRB rearrangement was left unresolved. Naive, central memory and regulatory TCRB repertoires appeared more similar among patients than among healthy donors. At VDJ recombination sites, patients with type 1 diabetes made fewer insertions and deleted more nucleotides, a pattern implying thymic rearrangement abnormalities. Sequencing cDNA rather than genomic DNA could over-represent highly expressing activated cells, although activation and CD3 levels did not differ between groups. PCR might favor shorter templates, but patient and control samples were amplified and corrected together, so any skew would affect both groups equally.

The entire isolated RNA was reverse transcribed using the High Capacity cDNA Reverse Transcription Kit, and thus expressed TCRB transcripts were sequenced. Naive, central memory and regulatory T cell samples underwent deep immunoSEQ sequencing, averaging approximately 3.3 million total reads per sample. After sorted cells were lysed in RLT buffer, RNA was extracted with DNase-treated RNeasy Micro or Mini kits, with the choice depending on cell number. Each cell subset was processed on its own to prevent cross-contamination, while patient and healthy donor samples were processed together. TCRB sequences were amplified from cDNA with the immunoSEQ multiplex PCR, producing 87-bp fragments spanning the CDR3 region. The amplicons were sequenced using the Illumina HiSeq platform. The study's processing was this. PCR bias was corrected computationally using synthetic template baselines, and reads within Hamming distance 2 were collapsed, with unmergeable singletons discarded. Reads were aligned to IMGT to assign V, D and J genes, CDR3 length, and insertions or deletions at six rearrangement sites. Within each subset, clonotype counts were normalized to the number of sorted cells before true diversity and Gini coefficients were calculated with the tcR R package. The overlap coefficient, calculated on TCRB nucleotide sequences, was used to measure repertoire sharing. This is the immuneACCESS table as TCRdb keeps it, with only in-frame sequences that have V and J called. A part of the clones is gone; compared with another copy, unresolved V genes explain less than half, and the rest is unexplained. Clonal size and the V and J genes are those of that table, whereas D and trimming came from the DNA. Here the sample has about 180,000 clones; 7.8% occur a single time. The top ten hold around 0.9% of the sample.

In regard to this clone: Its antigen is unknown. It has no much larger one-base neighbor in the sample; base qualities were not kept.

Each donor gave one peripheral blood draw, roughly 0.11 L on average, collected into heparinised tubes. A BD FACSAria II and a panel including CD45RO, CCR7, CD25, CD127, CD95 and CD27 were used to sort naive, central memory, regulatory and stem cell-like memory CD4+ T cells. All sorted populations exceeded 98% purity. PBMCs were isolated immediately by Lymphoprep density gradient centrifugation and stained directly without culture. So that batch effects would be minimized, each experiment stained and sorted samples in pairs, pairing one healthy donor with one patient. V ends up 4 bases short and J 8 bases short, with an unmatched junction base count of 9. Reading from cysteine to phenylalanine, the CDR3 counts 16 amino acids. The DNA shown is the 48-base CDR3, in frame from base 1. The germline V gene (reference sequence) provides CDR1 SEHNR and CDR2 FQNEAQ.

This sequence was found in a woman between 40 and 55 years old with type 1 diabetes. This sequence uses TRBV7-9 and TRBJ2-3; TRBD2 agrees with 13 junctional bases. The sequenced sample was central memory CD4+ T cells from blood. The nucleotide sequence is given as TGTGCCAGCAGCTATGGGACTAGCGGGGTGGGAGGTACGCAGTATTTT. This translates into CASSYGTSGVGGTQYF.